These T cell receptor beta chains were read from a single sample in a study of vaccination and CD4 T cells after COVID-19. These TCRs are of unknown antigen specificity. TCRdb re-analysed the PCR reads in MiXCR, keeping a single row per CDR3 protein. The data show around 26,000 distinct CDR3 sequences, approximately 40% seen once. Sequencing was performed on CD4+ T cells from blood, cultured in vitro. These receptor sequences come from a human donor who had recovered from COVID-19. CDR3s include the opening cysteine and the closing phenylalanine or tryptophan. D genes are given only for firm matches. The listing skips clone size in some rows; elsewhere it reads once, few, many or a size class.

V gene	D gene	J gene	clone size	CDR3 DNA	CDR3 protein
TRBV24-1	NA	TRBJ2-7	NA	TGTGCCACCAGTGAAGGGGGCAGGGGGGCCCACGAGCAGTACTTC	CATSEGGRGAHEQYF
TRBV5-1	TRBD2	TRBJ2-2	NA	TGCGCCAGCAGCTTGATGGGCGGGGGTCCCACCGGGGAGCTGTTTTTT	CASSLMGGGPTGELFF
TRBV19	TRBD1	TRBJ2-7	few	TGTGCCATCTCGGGACAGAGAAAGTGCGAGCAGTACTTC	CAISGQRKCEQYF
TRBV6-1	NA	TRBJ2-1	NA	TGTGCCAGCAGCTATACACAGGGTAACAATGAGCAGTTCTTC	CASSYTQGNNEQFF
TRBV7-2	TRBD1	TRBJ2-7	few	TGTGCCAGCGGACAGGGGCGGACGATCGCCGAGCAGTACTTC	CASGQGRTIAEQYF
TRBV7-8	TRBD1	TRBJ1-4	few	TGTGCCAGCAGCTTTCGTACAGGGGGAAATGAAAAACTGTTTTTT	CASSFRTGGNEKLFF
TRBV6-1	TRBD1	TRBJ2-7	NA	TGTGCCAGCATTCTAGCACGGGGACAGGGGGTTTACGAGCAGTACTTC	CASILARGQGVYEQYF
TRBV6-1	NA	TRBJ1-1	NA	TGTGCCAGCCAGGCCCACACTGAAGCTTTCTTT	CASQAHTEAFF
TRBV4-2	TRBD1	TRBJ1-1	NA	TGTGCCAGCAGCCGACAGGGGAACACTGAAGCTTTCTTT	CASSRQGNTEAFF
TRBV5-1	NA	TRBJ1-1	few	TGCGCCAGCAGCCTTATTACCCCTACCACTGAAGCTTTCTTT	CASSLITPTTEAFF
TRBV11-3	NA	TRBJ2-7	NA	TGTGCCAGCAGCTTACTAGAAGCCTACGAGCAGTACTTC	CASSLLEAYEQYF
TRBV11-2	TRBD1	TRBJ1-5	NA	TGTGCCAGCAGCTTAGCGACAGGGCGCAATCAGCCCCAGCATTTT	CASSLATGRNQPQHF
TRBV23-1	NA	TRBJ2-3	few	TGCGCCAGCAGTCATGACCGAGATACGCAGTATTTT	CASSHDRDTQYF
TRBV10-1	NA	TRBJ2-1	NA	TGCGCCAGCAGTGCAGGGCGCAATGAGCAGTTCTTC	CASSAGRNEQFF
TRBV6-1	NA	TRBJ1-1	once	TGTGCCAGCAGTCGAGACAGCGTGAACACTGAAGCTTTCTTT	CASSRDSVNTEAFF
TRBV6-1	NA	TRBJ1-2	few	TGTGCCAGCAGTCCTGACTTACTGTATGGCTACACCTTC	CASSPDLLYGYTF
TRBV7-9	NA	TRBJ1-5	NA	TGTGCCAGCAGCTTAGCCCTCGGTCAGCCCCAGCATTTT	CASSLALGQPQHF
TRBV28	NA	TRBJ2-3	NA	TGTGCCAGCAGTCTCAACCCCGCTAAGACAGATACGCAGTATTTT	CASSLNPAKTDTQYF
TRBV20-1	TRBD1	TRBJ1-3	few	TGCAGTGCTAGACAGGGACAGGTTGGAAACACCATATATTTT	CSARQGQVGNTIYF
TRBV6-5	TRBD1	TRBJ1-2	NA	TGTGCCAGCAGTTACGCACAGGGGGCGCGGGGCTACACCTTC	CASSYAQGARGYTF
TRBV2	TRBD1	TRBJ1-4	NA	TGTGCCAGCAAGGGACAGGGATATGAAAAACTGTTTTTT	CASKGQGYEKLFF
TRBV24-1	TRBD1	TRBJ2-3	NA	TGTGCCACCAGTGACTCTGGACAGGGCACAGATACGCAGTATTTT	CATSDSGQGTDTQYF
TRBV11-3	TRBD2	TRBJ2-3	few	TGTGCCAGCAGCTTAAACCCGGGACTAGCTAGCACAGATACGCAGTATTTT	CASSLNPGLASTDTQYF
TRBV20-1	TRBD1	TRBJ1-5	few	TGCAGTGCTAGAATTGGGGGACAGGGCAATCAGCCCCAGCATTTT	CSARIGGQGNQPQHF
TRBV20-1	NA	TRBJ1-5	NA	TGCAGTGCTAGGGACGGACAATGGGGGCCCCAGCATTTT	CSARDGQWGPQHF
TRBV6-5	TRBD2	TRBJ2-1	NA	TGTGCCAGTAGTTACGATAGCGGGTATAAGAACAATGAGCAGTTCTTC	CASSYDSGYKNNEQFF
TRBV28	NA	TRBJ1-3	NA	TGTGCCAGCAGTTTAGCGGGGGCAGGGGGAAACACCATATATTTT	CASSLAGAGGNTIYF
TRBV12-3/TRBV12-4	NA	TRBJ1-6	NA	TGTGCCAGCAGTTTAGCGCCCGGGGCAGGTTCACCCCTCCACTTT	CASSLAPGAGSPLHF
TRBV30	TRBD1	TRBJ1-1	few	TGTGCCGGAGACAGGGGGCCGGCTGAAGCTTTCTTT	CAGDRGPAEAFF
TRBV18	TRBD2	TRBJ2-7	once	TGTGCCAGCTCACCCGGGGGGGGCCCCTACGAGCAGTACTTC	CASSPGGGPYEQYF
TRBV28	TRBD1	TRBJ1-2	few	TGTGCCAGCAGTATAGAGACAGGGGACATCTATGGCTACACCTTC	CASSIETGDIYGYTF
TRBV6-1	TRBD2	TRBJ2-5	NA	TGTGCCAGCAGGCGCACTAGCGGGGGGGCTGAGACCCAGTACTTC	CASRRTSGGAETQYF
TRBV6-1	NA	TRBJ1-6	few	TGTGCCAGCAGTGATGTTGGGCGGATAAATTCACCCCTCCACTTT	CASSDVGRINSPLHF
TRBV18	TRBD1	TRBJ1-5	NA	TGTGCCAGCTCACGGCTTGCGGACAGGTCAAATCAGCCCCAGCATTTT	CASSRLADRSNQPQHF
TRBV28	NA	TRBJ1-2	few	TGTGCCAGCAGTTTAGCTGGGGATGGCTACACCTTC	CASSLAGDGYTF
TRBV19	NA	TRBJ1-2	few	TGTGCCAGTAGTATCCTTGGGGCCTCCAACTATGGCTACACCTTC	CASSILGASNYGYTF
TRBV12-3/TRBV12-4	TRBD2	TRBJ2-3	NA	TGTGCCAGCAGTTCGGAACCGGGACTAGGGGCGACAGATACGCAGTATTTT	CASSSEPGLGATDTQYF